This section outlines one T cell receptor beta chain sequence together with its context. These data are taken from a study of blood T cell repertoires in COVID-19. Clones were sequenced by immunoSEQ multiplex PCR, and TCRdb holds only the in-frame ones, with some missing. The sample carries 250,000 or so clones, 85% to 90% recorded once. The sequenced sample consisted of PBMCs or T cells enriched from blood (not recorded which). This receptor was obtained from a man in his forties or fifties who had recovered from COVID-19.

CDR3 residues: CASSLEGVDEQYF. Here the CDR3 DNA reads TGCGCCAGCAGCTTGGAAGGAGTCGACGAGCAGTACTTC. V and J are TRBV5-1 and TRBJ2-7, with unresolved D. This CDR3 is 13 amino acids long. V lost 0 bases and J lost 5, with 9 bases in between. Germline V gene sequence: CDR1 SGHRS, CDR2 YFSETQ.